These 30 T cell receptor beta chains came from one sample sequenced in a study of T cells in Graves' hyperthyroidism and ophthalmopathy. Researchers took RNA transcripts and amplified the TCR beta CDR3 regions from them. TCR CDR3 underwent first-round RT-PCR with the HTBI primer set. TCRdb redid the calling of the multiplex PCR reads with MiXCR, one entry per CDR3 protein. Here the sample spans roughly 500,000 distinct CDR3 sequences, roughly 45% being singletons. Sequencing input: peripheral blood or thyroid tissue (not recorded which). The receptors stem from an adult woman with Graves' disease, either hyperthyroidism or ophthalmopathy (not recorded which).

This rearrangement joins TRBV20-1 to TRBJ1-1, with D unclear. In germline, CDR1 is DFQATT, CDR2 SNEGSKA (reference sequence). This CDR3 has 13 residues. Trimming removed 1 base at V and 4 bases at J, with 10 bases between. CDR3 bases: TGCAGTGCTAGAGGTTGGGTTGTCACTGAAGCTTTCTTT. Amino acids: CSARGWVVTEAFF.

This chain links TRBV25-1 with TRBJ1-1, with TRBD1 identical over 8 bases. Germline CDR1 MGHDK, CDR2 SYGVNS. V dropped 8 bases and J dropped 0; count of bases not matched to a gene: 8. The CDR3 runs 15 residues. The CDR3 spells CASVRTGPMNTEAFF. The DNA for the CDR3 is TGTGCCAGCGTACGGACAGGGCCGATGAACACTGAAGCTTTCTTT.

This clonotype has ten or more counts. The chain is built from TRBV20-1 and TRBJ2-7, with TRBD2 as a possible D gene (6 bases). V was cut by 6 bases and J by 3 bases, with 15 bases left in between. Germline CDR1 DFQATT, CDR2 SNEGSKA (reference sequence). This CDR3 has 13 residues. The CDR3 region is CSAQPRLGYEQYF. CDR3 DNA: TGCAGTGCCCAGCCTCGACTAGGCTACGAGCAGTACTTC.

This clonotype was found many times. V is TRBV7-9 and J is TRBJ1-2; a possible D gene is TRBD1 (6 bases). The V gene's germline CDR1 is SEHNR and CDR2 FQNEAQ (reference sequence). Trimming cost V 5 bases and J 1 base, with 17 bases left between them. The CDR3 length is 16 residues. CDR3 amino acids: CASSLNNGDNNYGYTF. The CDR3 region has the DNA TGTGCCAGCAGCCTGAACAATGGGGACAATAACTATGGCTACACCTTC. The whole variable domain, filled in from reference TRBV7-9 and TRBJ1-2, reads DTGVSQNPRHKITKRGQNVTFRCDPISEHNRLYWYRQTLGQGPEFLTYFQNEAQLEKSRLLSDRFSAERPKGSFSTLEIQRTEQGDSAMYLCASSLNNGDNNYGYTFGSGTRLTVV.

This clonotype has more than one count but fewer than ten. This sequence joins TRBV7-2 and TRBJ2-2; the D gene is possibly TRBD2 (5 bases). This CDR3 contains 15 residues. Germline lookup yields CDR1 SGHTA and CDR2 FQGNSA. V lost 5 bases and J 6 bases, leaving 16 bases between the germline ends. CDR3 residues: CASSVTRVAAGELFF. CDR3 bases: TGTGCCAGCAGCGTAACGCGGGTCGCGGCCGGGGAGCTGTTTTTT.

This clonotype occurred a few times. The chain's CDR3 is CASSAGLRAETQYF. The CDR3 DNA sequence: TGTGCCAGCAGCGCGGGACTTCGGGCAGAGACCCAGTACTTC. The chain couples TRBV11-2 to TRBJ2-5, with D possibly matching TRBD2 (6 bases). Trimming cost V 5 bases and J 4 bases, with 14 bases left between them. CDR1 and CDR2 (germline): SGHAT, FQNNGV. This CDR3 is 14 amino acids long. The variable domain in full, completed from reference TRBV11-2 and TRBJ2-5, reads EAGVAQSPRYKIIEKRQSVAFWCNPISGHATLYWYQQILGQGPKLLIQFQNNGVVDDSQLPKDRFSAERLKGVDSTLKIQPAKLEDSAVYLCASSAGLRAETQYFGPGTRLLVL.

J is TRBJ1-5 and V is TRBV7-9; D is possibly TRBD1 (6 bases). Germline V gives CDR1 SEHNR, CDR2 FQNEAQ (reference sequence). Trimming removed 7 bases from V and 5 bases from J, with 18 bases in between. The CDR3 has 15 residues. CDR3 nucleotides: TGTGCCAGCATAGCCAGGGGTGCAGGGTATCAGCCCCAGCATTTT. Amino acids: CASIARGAGYQPQHF.

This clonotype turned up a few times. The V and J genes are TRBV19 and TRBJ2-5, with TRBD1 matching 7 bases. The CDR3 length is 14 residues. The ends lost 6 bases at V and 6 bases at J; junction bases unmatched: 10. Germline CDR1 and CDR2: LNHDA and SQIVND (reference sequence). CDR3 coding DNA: TGTGCCAGTAGGGGTACAGGGGCCACCAAGACCCAGTACTTC. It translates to CASRGTGATKTQYF.

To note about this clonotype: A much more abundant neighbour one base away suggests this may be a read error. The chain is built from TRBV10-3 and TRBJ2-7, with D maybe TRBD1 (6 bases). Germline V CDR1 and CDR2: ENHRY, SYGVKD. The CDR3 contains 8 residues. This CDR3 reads CAISSGAF. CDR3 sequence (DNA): TGTGCCATCAGTTCAGGGGCGTTC.

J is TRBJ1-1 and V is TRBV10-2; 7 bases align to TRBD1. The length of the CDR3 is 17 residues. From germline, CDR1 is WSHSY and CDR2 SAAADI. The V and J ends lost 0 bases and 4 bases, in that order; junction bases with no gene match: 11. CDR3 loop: CASSESRWAGGSTEAFF. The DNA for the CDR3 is TGCGCCAGCAGTGAGTCGCGGTGGGCAGGGGGTTCCACTGAAGCTTTCTTT.

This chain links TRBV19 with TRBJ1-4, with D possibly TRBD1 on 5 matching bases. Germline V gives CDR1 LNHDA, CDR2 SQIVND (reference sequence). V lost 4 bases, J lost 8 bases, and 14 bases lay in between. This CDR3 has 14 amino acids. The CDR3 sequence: CASSSGRKGEKLFF. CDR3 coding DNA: TGTGCCAGTAGTAGCGGACGTAAGGGGGAAAAACTGTTTTTT.

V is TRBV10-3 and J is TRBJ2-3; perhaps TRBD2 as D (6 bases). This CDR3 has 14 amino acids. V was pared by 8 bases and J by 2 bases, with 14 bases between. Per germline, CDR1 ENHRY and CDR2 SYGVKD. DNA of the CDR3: TGTGCCATCCGGAGGGGAATGGACACAGATACGCAGTATTTT. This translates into CAIRRGMDTDTQYF.

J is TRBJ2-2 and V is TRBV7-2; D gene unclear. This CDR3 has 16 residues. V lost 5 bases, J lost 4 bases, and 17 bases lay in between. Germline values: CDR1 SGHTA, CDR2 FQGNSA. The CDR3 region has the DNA TGTGCCAGCAGCCCCCGTGGGGTCCTGGGCACCGGGGAGCTGTTTTTT. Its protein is CASSPRGVLGTGELFF.

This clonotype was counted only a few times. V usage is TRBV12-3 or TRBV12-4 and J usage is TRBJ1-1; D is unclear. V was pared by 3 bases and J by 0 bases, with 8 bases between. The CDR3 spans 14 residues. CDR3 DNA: TGTGCCAGCAGTTTGAGAGAAATGAACACTGAAGCTTTCTTT. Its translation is CASSLREMNTEAFF.

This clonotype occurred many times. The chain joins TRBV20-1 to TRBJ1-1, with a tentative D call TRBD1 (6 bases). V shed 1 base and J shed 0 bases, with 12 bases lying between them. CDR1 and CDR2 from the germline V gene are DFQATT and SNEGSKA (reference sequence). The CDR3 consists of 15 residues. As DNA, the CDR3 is TGCAGTGCTAGAGGGGGCAGGGGTATGAACACTGAAGCTTTCTTT. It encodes CSARGGRGMNTEAFF.

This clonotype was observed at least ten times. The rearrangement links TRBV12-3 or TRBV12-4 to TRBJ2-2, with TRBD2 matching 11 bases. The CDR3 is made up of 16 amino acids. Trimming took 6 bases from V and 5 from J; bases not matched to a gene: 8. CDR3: CASRERLAGSTGELFF. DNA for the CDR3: TGTGCCAGCAGGGAGCGACTAGCGGGATCTACCGGGGAGCTGTTTTTT.

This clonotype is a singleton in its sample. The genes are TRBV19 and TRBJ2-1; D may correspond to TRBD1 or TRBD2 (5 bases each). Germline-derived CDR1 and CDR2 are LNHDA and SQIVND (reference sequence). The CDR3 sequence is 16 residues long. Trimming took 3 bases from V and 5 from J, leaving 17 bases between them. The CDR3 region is CASSIWRPVGDNEQFF. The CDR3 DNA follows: TGTGCCAGTAGTATTTGGCGGCCCGTGGGGGACAATGAGCAGTTCTTC.

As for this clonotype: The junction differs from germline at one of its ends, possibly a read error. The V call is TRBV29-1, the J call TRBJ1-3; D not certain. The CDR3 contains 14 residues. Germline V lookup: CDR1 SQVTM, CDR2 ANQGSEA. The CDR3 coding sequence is TGCAGCGTTGAGGACCCTTCCTCTGGAAACACCATATACTTT. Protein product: CSVEDPSSGNTIYF.

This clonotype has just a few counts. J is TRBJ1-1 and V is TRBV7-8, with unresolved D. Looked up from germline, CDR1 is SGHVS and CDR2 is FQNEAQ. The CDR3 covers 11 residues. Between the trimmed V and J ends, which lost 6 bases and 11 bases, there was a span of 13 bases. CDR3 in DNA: TGTGCCAGCAGTTACGCCTCCTGGGCTTTCTTT. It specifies CASSYASWAFF.

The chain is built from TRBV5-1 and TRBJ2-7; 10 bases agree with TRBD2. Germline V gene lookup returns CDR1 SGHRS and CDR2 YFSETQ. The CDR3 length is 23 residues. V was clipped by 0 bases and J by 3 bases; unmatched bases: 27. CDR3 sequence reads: CASSLVSQWESKLSGRQNYEQYF. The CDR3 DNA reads TGCGCCAGCAGCTTGGTCAGCCAGTGGGAATCAAAACTTAGCGGGAGGCAGAACTACGAGCAGTACTTC.

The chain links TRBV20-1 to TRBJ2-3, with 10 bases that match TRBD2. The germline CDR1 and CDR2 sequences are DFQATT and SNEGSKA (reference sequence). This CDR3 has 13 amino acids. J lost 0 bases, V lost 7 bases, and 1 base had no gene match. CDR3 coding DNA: TGCAGTGGACTAGCGGGCAGCACAGATACGCAGTATTTT. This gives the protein CSGLAGSTDTQYF.

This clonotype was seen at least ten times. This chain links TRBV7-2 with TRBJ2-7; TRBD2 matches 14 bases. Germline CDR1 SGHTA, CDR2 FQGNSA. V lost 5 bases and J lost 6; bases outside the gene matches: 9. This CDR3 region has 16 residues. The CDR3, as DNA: TGTGCCAGCAGCCCCATCCGGACTAGCGGGAGGAGCGAGCAGTACTTC. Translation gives CASSPIRTSGRSEQYF.

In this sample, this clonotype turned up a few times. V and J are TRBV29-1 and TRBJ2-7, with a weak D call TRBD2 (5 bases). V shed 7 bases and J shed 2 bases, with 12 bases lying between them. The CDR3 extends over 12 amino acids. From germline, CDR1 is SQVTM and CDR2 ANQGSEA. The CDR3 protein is CSAKSGTYEQYF. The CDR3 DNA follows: TGCAGCGCTAAATCCGGGACCTACGAGCAGTACTTC.

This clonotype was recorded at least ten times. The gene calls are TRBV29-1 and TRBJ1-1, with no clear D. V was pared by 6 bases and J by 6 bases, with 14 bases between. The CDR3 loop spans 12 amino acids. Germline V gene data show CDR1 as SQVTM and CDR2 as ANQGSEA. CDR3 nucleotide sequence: TGCAGCGTAGACGCAGGAAGACCTGAAGCTTTCTTT. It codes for CSVDAGRPEAFF.

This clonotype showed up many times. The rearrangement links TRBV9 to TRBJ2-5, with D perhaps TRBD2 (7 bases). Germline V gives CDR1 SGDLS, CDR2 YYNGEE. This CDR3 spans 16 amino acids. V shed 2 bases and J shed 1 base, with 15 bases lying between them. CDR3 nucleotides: TGTGCCAGCAGCGTGGGGGGGGGCCGACCCCAAGAGACCCAGTACTTC. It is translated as CASSVGGGRPQETQYF. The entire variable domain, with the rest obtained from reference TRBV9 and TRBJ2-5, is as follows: DSGVTQTPKHLITATGQRVTLRCSPRSGDLSVYWYQQSLDQGLQFLIQYYNGEERAKGNILERFSAQQFPDLHSELNLSSLELGDSALYFCASSVGGGRPQETQYFGPGTRLLVL.

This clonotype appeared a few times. The CDR3 loop reads CATSDNPGTPGANVLTF. The DNA of the CDR3 is TGTGCCACCAGTGACAACCCCGGGACACCTGGGGCCAACGTCCTGACTTTC. This chain connects TRBV24-1 to TRBJ2-6; D possibly corresponds to TRBD1 (6 bases). The CDR3 extends over 17 amino acids. V lost 4 bases and J lost 2, with 14 bases in between. Germline values: CDR1 KGHDR, CDR2 SFDVKD.

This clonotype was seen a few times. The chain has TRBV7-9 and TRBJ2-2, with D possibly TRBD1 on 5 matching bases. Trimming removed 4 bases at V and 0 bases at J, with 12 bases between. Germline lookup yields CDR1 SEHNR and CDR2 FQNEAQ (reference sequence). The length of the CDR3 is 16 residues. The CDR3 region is CASSSETETNTGELFF. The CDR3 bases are TGTGCCAGCAGCTCCGAGACAGAAACGAACACCGGGGAGCTGTTTTTT.

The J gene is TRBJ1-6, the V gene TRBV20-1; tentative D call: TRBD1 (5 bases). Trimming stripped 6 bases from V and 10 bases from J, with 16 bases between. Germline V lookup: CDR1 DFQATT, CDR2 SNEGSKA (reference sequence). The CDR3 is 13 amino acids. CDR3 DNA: TGCAGTGCCGGGACTTGGGGGGGGTCACCCCTCCACTTT. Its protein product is CSAGTWGGSPLHF.

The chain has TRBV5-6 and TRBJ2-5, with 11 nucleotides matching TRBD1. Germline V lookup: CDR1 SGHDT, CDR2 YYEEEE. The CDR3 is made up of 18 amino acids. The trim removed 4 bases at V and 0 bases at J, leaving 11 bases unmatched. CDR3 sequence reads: CASSPRTGTGGYQETQYF. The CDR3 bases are TGTGCCAGCAGCCCTCGGACCGGGACAGGGGGATACCAAGAGACCCAGTACTTC.

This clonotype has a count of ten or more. CDR3 region: CSVEDRTGGTEAFF. The CDR3 region has the DNA TGCAGCGTTGAAGACAGGACAGGTGGAACTGAAGCTTTCTTT. The genes are TRBV29-1 and TRBJ1-1, with TRBD1 matching over 7 bases. V was pared by 0 bases and J by 5 bases, with 6 bases of the junction left unmatched. Germline CDR1 and CDR2: SQVTM and ANQGSEA. The CDR3 is made up of 14 amino acids.